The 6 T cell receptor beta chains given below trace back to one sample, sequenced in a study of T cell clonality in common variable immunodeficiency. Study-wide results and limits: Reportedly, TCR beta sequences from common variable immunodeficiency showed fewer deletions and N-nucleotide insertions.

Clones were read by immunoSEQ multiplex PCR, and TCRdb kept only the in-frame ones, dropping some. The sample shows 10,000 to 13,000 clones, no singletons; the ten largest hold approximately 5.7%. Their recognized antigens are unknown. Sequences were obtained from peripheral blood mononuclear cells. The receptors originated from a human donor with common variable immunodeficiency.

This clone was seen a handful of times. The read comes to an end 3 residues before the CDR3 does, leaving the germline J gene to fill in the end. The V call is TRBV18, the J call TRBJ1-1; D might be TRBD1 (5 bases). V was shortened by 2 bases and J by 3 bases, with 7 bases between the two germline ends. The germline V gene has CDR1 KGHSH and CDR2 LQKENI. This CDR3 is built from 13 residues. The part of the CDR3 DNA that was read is TGTGCCAGCTCACCATTAGGGGACACTGAA. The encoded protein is CASSPLGDTE. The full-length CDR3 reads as CASSPLGDTEAFF. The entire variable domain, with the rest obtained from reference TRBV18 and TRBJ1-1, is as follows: NAGVMQNPRHLVRRRGQEARLRCSPMKGHSHVYWYRQLPEEGLKFMVYLQKENIIDESGMPKERFSAEFPKEGPSILRIQQVVRGDSAAYFCASSPLGDTEAFFGQGTRLTVV.

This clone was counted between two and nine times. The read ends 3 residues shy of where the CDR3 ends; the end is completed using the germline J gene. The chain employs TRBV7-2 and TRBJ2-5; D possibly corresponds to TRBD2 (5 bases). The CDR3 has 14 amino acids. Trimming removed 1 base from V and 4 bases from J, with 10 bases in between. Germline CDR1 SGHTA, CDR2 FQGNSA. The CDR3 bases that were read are TGTGCCAGCAGCTTAGTCTGGGCGGGAGAGACC. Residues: CASSLVWAGET. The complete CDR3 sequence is CASSLVWAGETQYF.

CDR3 residues: CASSLARAGGETQYF. Incomplete CDR3 DNA: TGTGCCAGCAGCTTAGCGAGAGCGGGAGGTGAGACC. This chain connects TRBV7-9 to TRBJ2-5, with 9 bases lining up with TRBD2. The read stops 3 residues short of the end of the CDR3; the missing end is completed from the germline J gene. The length of the CDR3 is 15 residues. Germline V CDR1 and CDR2: SEHNR, FQNEAQ (reference sequence). The J segment lost 5 bases and the V segment lost 0 bases, leaving 4 bases of the junction unmatched.

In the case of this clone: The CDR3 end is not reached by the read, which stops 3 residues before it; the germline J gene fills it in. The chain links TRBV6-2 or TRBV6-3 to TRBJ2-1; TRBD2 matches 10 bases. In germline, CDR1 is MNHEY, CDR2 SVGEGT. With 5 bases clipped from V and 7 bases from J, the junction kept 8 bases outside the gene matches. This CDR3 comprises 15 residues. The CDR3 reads CASSSGRANWNEQFF. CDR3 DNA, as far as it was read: TGTGCCAGCAGTAGCGGGAGGGCAAATTGGAATGAG.

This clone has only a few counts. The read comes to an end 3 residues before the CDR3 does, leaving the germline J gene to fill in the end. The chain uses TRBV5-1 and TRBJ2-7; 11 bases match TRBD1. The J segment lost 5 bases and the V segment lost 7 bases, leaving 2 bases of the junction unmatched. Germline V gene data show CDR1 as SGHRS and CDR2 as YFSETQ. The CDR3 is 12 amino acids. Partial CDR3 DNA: TGCGCCAGCGGACAGGGGGCGGACGAG. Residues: CASGQGADE. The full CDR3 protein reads CASGQGADEQYF. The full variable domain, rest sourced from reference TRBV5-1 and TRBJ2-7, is KAGVTQTPRYLIKTRGQQVTLSCSPISGHRSVSWYQQTPGQGLQFLFEYFSETQRNKGNFPGRFSGRQFSNSRSEMNVSTLELGDSALYLCASGQGADEQYFGPGTRLTVT.

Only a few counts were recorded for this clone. Partial CDR3 DNA: TGTGCCAGTAGTATTCAAAGACAGGGGAAGAACGAG. This sequence encodes CASSIQRQGKNE. The complete CDR3 reads CASSIQRQGKNEQYF. The chain joins TRBV19 to TRBJ2-7; 8 bases match TRBD1. The read comes to an end 3 residues before the CDR3 does, leaving the germline J gene to fill in the end. J was trimmed by 5 bases and V by 3 bases; bases with no gene match: 9. The CDR3 length is 15 residues. Looked up from germline, CDR1 is LNHDA and CDR2 is SQIVND (reference sequence).